What follows are 31 T cell receptor beta chains derived from one specimen sequenced in a study of cytomegalovirus exposure and HLA in healthy donors. TCRdb's copy holds only in-frame clones and misses some; the assay was immunoSEQ multiplex PCR. The sample includes 300,000 to 450,000 clones, 70% to 90% seen only once; the top ten take approximately 0.8%. The specimen sequenced was PBMCs. The receptors shown here come from a woman aged 18-30 years in good health and CMV-seronegative.

This clone was seen a single time. The chain uses TRBV5-1 and TRBJ2-7; maybe TRBD2 (5 bases). The CDR3 runs 13 residues. Deletions cut 0 bases from V and 7 bases from J, with 11 bases between. Germline V gene data show CDR1 as SGHRS and CDR2 as YFSETQ. CDR3 sequence reads: CASSLGPPGEQYF. For the CDR3, the DNA is TGCGCCAGCAGCTTGGGGCCTCCGGGGGAGCAGTACTTC.

The genes are TRBV30 and TRBJ2-1, with TRBD2 identical over 7 bases. CDR1 is GTSNPN, CDR2 SVGIG, per germline (reference sequence). The CDR3 runs 14 residues. V dropped 3 bases and J dropped 10; count of bases not matched to a gene: 12. CDR3 loop: CAWRRLAGNREQFF. CDR3 DNA: TGTGCCTGGAGGCGACTAGCCGGCAACCGGGAGCAGTTCTTC.

This clone was seen more than once but under ten times. The V and J genes are TRBV9 and TRBJ1-3; 8 bases map to TRBD1. With 3 bases clipped from V and 10 bases from J, the junction kept 6 bases outside the gene matches. The CDR3 is 13 residues long. Germline V gene sequence: CDR1 SGDLS, CDR2 YYNGEE. CDR3 nucleotide sequence: TGTGCCAGCAGCGCCCAGGGGACAGGAACCATATATTTT. It yields the protein CASSAQGTGTIYF.

The chain combines TRBV7-3 with TRBJ1-1, with 9 bases matching TRBD1. The V gene's germline CDR1 is SGHTA and CDR2 FQGTGA. Germline trimming cut 7 bases from V and 4 bases from J; bases unmatched to any gene: 7. The CDR3 contains 14 residues. The CDR3 bases are TGTGCCAGCATGCAGGACAGGGGAAGCACTGAAGCTTTCTTT. Protein sequence: CASMQDRGSTEAFF.

The rearrangement links TRBV2 to TRBJ1-1; TRBD1 aligns across 12 bases. CDR3 length: 16 amino acids. V lost 4 bases, J lost 1 base, and 4 bases stayed unmatched. Germline CDR1 is SNHLY and CDR2 is FYNNEI. CDR3 bases: TGTGCCAGCAGTGTCCCGGGACAGGGGGCGAACACTGAAGCTTTCTTT. It yields the protein CASSVPGQGANTEAFF. Using reference TRBV2 and TRBJ1-1 for the parts outside the CDR3, the full variable domain is EPEVTQTPSHQVTQMGQEVILRCVPISNHLYFYWYRQILGQKVEFLVSFYNNEISEKSEIFDDQFSVERPDGSNFTLKIRSTKLEDSAMYFCASSVPGQGANTEAFFGQGTRLTVV.

This chain connects TRBV7-6 to TRBJ2-1, with D possibly being TRBD1 (5 bases). CDR3 length: 16 residues. Germline CDR1 SGHVS, CDR2 FNYEAQ. Trimming pared 5 bases from V and 9 bases from J, leaving 23 bases between. The DNA of the CDR3 is TGTGCCAGCAGCCAAGGGGCCGGTACTCCAACCAGTGAGCAGTTCTTC. Translating gives CASSQGAGTPTSEQFF.

CDR3 residues: CASSLLQGYEQYF. The CDR3 DNA reads TGTGCCAGCAGTTTATTACAGGGGTACGAGCAGTACTTC. This sequence joins TRBV27 and TRBJ2-7; 7 bases map to TRBD1. CDR1 and CDR2 from the germline V gene are MNHEY and SMNVEV (reference sequence). The trim removed 1 base at V and 4 bases at J, leaving 1 base unmatched. The CDR3 has 13 residues.

CDR3 sequence (DNA): TGCGCCAGCAGCTTGTACAGCTCTAGCACAGATACGCAGTATTTT. It encodes CASSLYSSSTDTQYF. The chain is built from TRBV5-1 and TRBJ2-3; no clear D gene. The CDR3 consists of 15 residues. The V end was cut by 1 base, the J end by 0 bases, with 9 bases between. Germline CDR1 and CDR2: SGHRS and YFSETQ.

The rearrangement uses TRBV19 and TRBJ1-1; 9 bases line up with TRBD1. V trimming: 6 bases; J trimming: 5 bases; junction bases outside the gene matches: 4. This CDR3 comprises 13 residues. In germline, CDR1 is LNHDA, CDR2 SQIVND (reference sequence). CDR3: CASRGQGLTEAFF. CDR3 bases: TGTGCCAGTAGGGGACAGGGTTTGACTGAAGCTTTCTTT.

This clone was seen only once. The J gene is TRBJ2-1, the V gene TRBV28; 11 bases map to TRBD2. V was pared by 6 bases and J by 3 bases, with 7 bases of the junction left unmatched. Germline CDR1 reads MDHEN; CDR2 reads SYDVKM. There are 16 residues in the CDR3. For the CDR3, the DNA is TGTGCCAGCAGCCATAGCGGGAGGGCCGGCTACAATGAGCAGTTCTTC. As protein: CASSHSGRAGYNEQFF.

The rearrangement uses TRBV5-4 and TRBJ2-3; 13 bases are shared with TRBD2. CDR1 SGHNT and CDR2 YYREEE come from the germline V gene (reference sequence). The CDR3 has 16 residues. The junction had 6 bases not matched to a gene; V was cut back by 4 bases and J by 4 bases. DNA for the CDR3: TGTGCCAGCAGCCGTACTAGCGGGGGGGCAGCAGATACGCAGTATTTT. It encodes CASSRTSGGAADTQYF.

The V call is TRBV7-9, the J call TRBJ2-2; D is ambiguous. The CDR3 has 16 amino acids. From germline, CDR1 is SEHNR and CDR2 FQNEAQ (reference sequence). V was trimmed by 2 bases and J by 4 bases, leaving 14 bases between them. The CDR3 is CASSLRTNTGTGELFF. CDR3 DNA sequence: TGTGCCAGCAGCTTACGAACGAATACGGGCACCGGGGAGCTGTTTTTT.

On this clone: Other DNA sequences in this sample translate to the same CDR3. The rearrangement joins TRBV27 to TRBJ2-7, with D possibly matching TRBD2 (6 bases). The CDR3 length is 14 residues. Germline CDR1 is MNHEY and CDR2 is SMNVEV (reference sequence). V was trimmed by 6 bases and J by 2 bases, leaving 14 bases between them. CDR3 loop: CASSLLGGTYEQYF. CDR3 coding DNA: TGTGCCAGCAGCCTCCTGGGCGGGACCTACGAGCAGTACTTC.

The chain links TRBV5-1 to TRBJ2-5; 8 bases are shared with TRBD2. Per the germline V gene, CDR1 is SGHRS and CDR2 is YFSETQ. CDR3 size: 15 residues. With 1 base clipped from V and 5 bases from J, the junction kept 7 bases outside the gene matches. CDR3 coding DNA: TGCGCCAGCAGCTTGAATCGGGGGGGCGCGGAGACCCAGTACTTC. This sequence encodes CASSLNRGGAETQYF.

The V call is TRBV10-1, the J call TRBJ1-4; 7 nucleotides match TRBD1. CDR3 length: 15 amino acids. Germline values: CDR1 WNHNN, CDR2 SYGVQD (reference sequence). The V and J ends lost 10 bases and 8 bases, in that order; junction bases with no gene match: 16. The CDR3 DNA is TGCGCCACCCCCCCCAGGGGGTTCAGAAGAGAAAAACTGTTTTTT. Its translation: CATPPRGFRREKLFF.

The chain links TRBV4-1 to TRBJ1-3; D not resolved. There are 15 residues in the CDR3. The V gene's germline CDR1 is MGHRA and CDR2 YSYEKL. Trimming cost V 1 base and J 0 bases, with 7 bases left between them. CDR3 sequence (DNA): TGCGCCAGCAGCCAAGCTGGCCTCTCTGGAAACACCATATATTTT. This gives the protein CASSQAGLSGNTIYF.

The CDR3 is CASLGTDSYEQYF. CDR3 nucleotides: TGTGCCAGCCTCGGGACAGACTCCTACGAGCAGTACTTC. V and J are TRBV2 and TRBJ2-7, with 7 bases aligning to TRBD1. J lost 0 bases, V lost 8 bases, and 4 bases had no gene match. This CDR3 contains 13 residues. Germline values: CDR1 SNHLY, CDR2 FYNNEI.

The chain links TRBV7-6 to TRBJ1-1; tentatively, D is TRBD1 (5 bases). The germline V gene encodes CDR1 SGHVS and CDR2 FNYEAQ. This CDR3 spans 15 amino acids. V was pared by 5 bases and J by 4 bases, with 17 bases between. The CDR3 region has the DNA TGTGCCAGCAGCCCCCAGGGTGGGGGGGGCACTGAAGCTTTCTTT. This gives the protein CASSPQGGGGTEAFF.

The rearrangement uses TRBV27 and TRBJ2-5; weak D call: TRBD1 (5 bases). Trimming took off 5 bases at V and 3 bases at J, with 19 bases between the two ends. The germline V gene has CDR1 MNHEY and CDR2 SMNVEV (reference sequence). CDR3 length: 16 residues. Written as DNA, the CDR3 is TGTGCCAGCAGTCCCGTTGCAGGGAAGACAAAAGAGACCCAGTACTTC. Its protein product is CASSPVAGKTKETQYF.

The V gene is TRBV27, the J gene TRBJ2-5, with TRBD2 identical over 11 bases. In germline, CDR1 is MNHEY, CDR2 SMNVEV (reference sequence). The CDR3 loop spans 15 amino acids. V lost 6 bases and J lost 4; bases outside the gene matches: 7. CDR3: CASRPGTSGPETQYF. The DNA of the CDR3 is TGTGCCAGCAGACCTGGGACTAGCGGACCAGAGACCCAGTACTTC.

The rearrangement uses TRBV27 and TRBJ2-1; 10 bases map to TRBD2. The CDR3 consists of 15 residues. J was trimmed by 4 bases and V by 6 bases; bases with no gene match: 6. In germline, CDR1 is MNHEY, CDR2 SMNVEV (reference sequence). CDR3 protein: CASSNGLAEYNEQFF. The CDR3 coding sequence is TGTGCCAGCAGCAATGGACTAGCGGAGTACAATGAGCAGTTCTTC.

The V and J genes are TRBV5-1 and TRBJ2-7; 10 positions match TRBD2. Unmatched junction bases numbered 3, after V lost 0 bases and J lost 3 bases. The CDR3 is 15 residues long. Germline assignment: CDR1 SGHRS and CDR2 YFSETQ. The CDR3 region has the DNA TGCGCCAGCAGCTTGGAACTAGCGGGACGCTACGAGCAGTACTTC. It codes for CASSLELAGRYEQYF.

The rearrangement joins TRBV2 to TRBJ2-1; 9 nucleotides line up with TRBD1. From germline, CDR1 is SNHLY and CDR2 FYNNEI. Losses at the gene ends were 5 bases for V and 6 bases for J; bases not matched to a gene: 5. The CDR3 is made up of 14 amino acids. DNA for the CDR3: TGTGCCAGCAGTTGGACAGGGGAGGGCAATGAGCAGTTCTTC. Translation: CASSWTGEGNEQFF.

The chain carries TRBV6-5 and TRBJ2-7, with 12 bases identical to TRBD2. The CDR3 is 15 residues long. The V gene end was trimmed by 0 bases and the J gene end by 13 bases; junction bases not matched to a gene: 10. Germline V gene data show CDR1 as MNHEY and CDR2 as SVGAGI. This chain's CDR3 is CASSYSWSSGGGFYF. CDR3 DNA sequence: TGTGCCAGCAGTTACTCGTGGTCTAGCGGGGGGGGTTTTTACTTC.

The V gene is TRBV28, the J gene TRBJ1-4, with D maybe TRBD1 (6 bases). Deletions cut 2 bases from V and 3 bases from J, with 22 bases between. This CDR3 contains 19 residues. Germline assignment: CDR1 MDHEN and CDR2 SYDVKM. CDR3 in amino acids: CASSLPRTAPTSANEKLFF. CDR3 in DNA: TGTGCCAGCAGTTTACCCCGGACAGCCCCGACGTCCGCTAATGAAAAACTGTTTTTT.

CDR3 nucleotide sequence: TGTGCCAGCAGCTCCTCCGTTAGCGGGGGGGCCATCACAGATACGCAGTATTTT. Translated, it gives CASSSSVSGGAITDTQYF. The chain couples TRBV13 to TRBJ2-3; 11 nucleotides match TRBD2. The CDR3 has 18 residues. Germline V lookup: CDR1 PRHDT, CDR2 FYEKMQ (reference sequence). Losses at the gene ends were 4 bases for V and 2 bases for J; bases not matched to a gene: 11.

The chain uses TRBV6-1 and TRBJ1-2; D is uncertain. V lost 0 bases and J lost 8, with 16 bases in between. The CDR3 consists of 15 residues. The V gene's germline CDR1 is MNHNS and CDR2 SASEGT. The CDR3 here is CASSEAVGRAGGYTF. CDR3 nucleotides: TGTGCCAGCAGTGAAGCTGTAGGGCGGGCGGGGGGCTACACCTTC.

V usage is TRBV10-2 and J usage is TRBJ1-1; 7 bases line up with TRBD1. CDR3 size: 13 residues. CDR1 and CDR2 from the germline V gene are WSHSY and SAAADI. J gave up 3 bases and V 4 bases, and 2 bases lay outside the gene matches. The CDR3 nucleotides are TGCGCCAGCAGTGCTACAGGGGACACTGAAGCTTTCTTT. Translation: CASSATGDTEAFF.

The rearrangement links TRBV5-1 to TRBJ1-2; D might be TRBD1 (5 bases). Germline V gives CDR1 SGHRS, CDR2 YFSETQ. Between the trimmed V and J ends, which lost 0 bases and 6 bases, there was a span of 12 bases. This CDR3 comprises 14 residues. CDR3 nucleotide sequence: TGCGCCAGCAGCTTGGATTCAGGGTTAGATGGCTACACCTTC. This translates into CASSLDSGLDGYTF.

This clone was counted once. V and J are TRBV28 and TRBJ1-4; TRBD1 matches at 9 bases. Germline V lookup: CDR1 MDHEN, CDR2 SYDVKM. Losses at the gene ends were 5 bases for V and 6 bases for J; bases not matched to a gene: 13. CDR3 size: 17 residues. The CDR3 nucleotides are TGTGCCAGCAGTCCCCTGCCTCCGACAGGGGGGTATGAAAAACTGTTTTTT. Protein product: CASSPLPPTGGYEKLFF.

The V call is TRBV4-1, the J call TRBJ1-5; D is perhaps TRBD1 (5 bases). In germline, CDR1 is MGHRA, CDR2 YSYEKL. The CDR3 length is 15 residues. Trimming shortened V by 8 bases and J by 9 bases, and 23 bases separated the two germline ends. DNA of the CDR3: TGCGCCAGCGGCACCTCACAGGAAAGTGGATCGCCCCAGCATTTT. Its protein is CASGTSQESGSPQHF.